These 31 T cell receptor beta chains were all obtained from the same sample, sequenced in a study of shared clonotypes between healthy human individuals. The assay was immunoSEQ multiplex PCR, and TCRdb's table has in-frame clones only and misses some. The table includes approximately 1.9 million clones, around 93% detected once. The naive CD8 population came from CD45RO-negative cells selected for CCR7, without terminally differentiated effector memory CD45RA+ cells. The specimen sequenced was naive CD8+ T cells from PBMCs. All receptors derive from a man aged 18 to 30 in good health. Some clones in this sample may be carry-over from other donors' samples.

The CDR3 DNA reads as TGTGCCAGCAGTTTATCGGGGGGGGCTCTCACCTACGAGCAGTACTTC. Translated, it gives CASSLSGGALTYEQYF. This chain links TRBV27 with TRBJ2-7, with D perhaps matching TRBD2 (7 bases). This CDR3 has 16 residues. Germline V gene data show CDR1 as MNHEY and CDR2 as SMNVEV (reference sequence). V was pared by 0 bases and J by 2 bases, with 14 bases between.

In the case of this clone: This CDR3 is also generated by other DNA sequences in the sample. V gene TRBV27 combines with J gene TRBJ2-1, with a tentative D call TRBD2 (6 bases). Deletions cut 4 bases from V and 6 bases from J, with 7 bases between. The CDR3 totals 12 residues. In germline, CDR1 is MNHEY, CDR2 SMNVEV (reference sequence). The DNA of the CDR3 is TGTGCCAGCAGTTCGCGGGGCAATGAGCAGTTCTTC. As protein: CASSSRGNEQFF.

The gene calls are TRBV6-6 and TRBJ1-4; D is possibly TRBD1 (5 bases). Germline-derived CDR1 and CDR2 are MNHNY and SVGAGI (reference sequence). This CDR3 contains 15 residues. V was trimmed by 10 bases and J by 3 bases, leaving 18 bases between them. CDR3 protein: CATGGPGDSNEKLFF. The CDR3 DNA follows: TGTGCCACTGGCGGGCCGGGGGATTCTAATGAAAAACTGTTTTTT.

This clone was seen once. CDR3 protein: CASRLQGAFYEQYF. CDR3 coding DNA: TGTGCCAGCAGACTACAGGGGGCGTTCTACGAGCAGTACTTC. This rearrangement joins TRBV6-6 to TRBJ2-7; TRBD1 matches 9 bases. Germline V gene sequence: CDR1 MNHNY, CDR2 SVGAGI (reference sequence). V shed 6 bases and J 3 bases; nucleotides not matched to a gene: 6. This CDR3 region has 14 residues.

The V and J genes are TRBV27 and TRBJ2-5; weak D call: TRBD1 (6 bases). Germline V gene data show CDR1 as MNHEY and CDR2 as SMNVEV (reference sequence). The ends were cut back, 5 bases at V and 0 bases at J, with 10 bases in the middle. The CDR3 has 14 residues. The CDR3 region has the DNA TGTGCCAGCAGTCCTGACAGGTACCAAGAGACCCAGTACTTC. This sequence encodes CASSPDRYQETQYF.

As regards this clone: This sample also contains other DNA sequences that code for the same CDR3. This CDR3 reads CASSVGGGAYEQYF. The CDR3 DNA reads TGTGCCAGCAGCGTAGGTGGGGGAGCCTACGAGCAGTACTTC. This chain connects TRBV9 to TRBJ2-7, with D perhaps being TRBD1 or TRBD2 (5 bases each). The CDR3 sequence is 14 residues long. CDR1 and CDR2 from the germline V gene are SGDLS and YYNGEE. V lost 0 bases and J lost 2, with 9 bases in between.

This chain uses TRBV28 with TRBJ1-2; TRBD1 might be the D (5 bases). The CDR3 spans 13 residues. The germline gives CDR1 MDHEN, CDR2 SYDVKM. The V end was cut by 8 bases, the J end by 4 bases, with 14 bases between. CDR3 DNA: TGTGCCAGCGTGACGGGGGAGGGCTATGGCTACACCTTC. Its translation: CASVTGEGYGYTF.

CDR3 region: CASSRADEQFF. The CDR3 DNA sequence: TGTGCCAGCAGCAGGGCGGATGAGCAGTTCTTC. V usage is TRBV7-9 and J usage is TRBJ2-1, with no clear D. V was trimmed by 5 bases and J by 8 bases, leaving 7 bases between them. The germline V gene has CDR1 SEHNR and CDR2 FQNEAQ (reference sequence). The CDR3 has 11 residues.

This chain connects TRBV11-2 to TRBJ2-7, with 8 bases that match TRBD2. Germline V gene sequence: CDR1 SGHAT, CDR2 FQNNGV. This CDR3 spans 16 amino acids. After removal of 5 bases from V and 4 bases from J, the junction contained 13 bases not matched to a gene. The CDR3 DNA reads as TGTGCCAGCAGCGCAGGAACTAGCGGTCTTCTGTACGAGCAGTACTTC. Its translation is CASSAGTSGLLYEQYF.

The table lists this clone with a count of one. V usage is TRBV15 and J usage is TRBJ2-3; TRBD2 matches at 12 bases. This CDR3 has 19 residues. Per the germline V gene, CDR1 is LNHNV and CDR2 is YYDKDF (reference sequence). V shed 5 bases and J 2 bases; nucleotides not matched to a gene: 14. The CDR3, as DNA: TGTGCCACCAGCCCATCGACTAGCGGGAGTTCTAAAGACACAGATACGCAGTATTTT. Amino acid sequence: CATSPSTSGSSKDTDTQYF.

This clone appeared once. The rearrangement uses TRBV7-2 and TRBJ2-5, with 8 nucleotides matching TRBD2. J lost 4 bases, V lost 1 base, and 5 bases had no gene match. The CDR3 runs to 15 residues. The V gene's germline CDR1 is SGHTA and CDR2 FQGNSA. The CDR3 here is CASSLGGTRSETQYF. Here the CDR3 DNA reads TGTGCCAGCAGCTTAGGCGGGACTAGGTCAGAGACCCAGTACTTC.

The J gene is TRBJ1-1, the V gene TRBV13; D perhaps matches TRBD1 (5 bases). With 4 bases removed from V and 1 base from J, the gap between germline ends came to 13 bases. The CDR3 has 15 residues. Germline V lookup: CDR1 PRHDT, CDR2 FYEKMQ (reference sequence). Here the CDR3 DNA reads TGTGCCAGCAGCTACCTTGGGGGTGGGAACACTGAAGCTTTCTTT. Translating gives CASSYLGGGNTEAFF.

This clone came up once. Other nucleotide sequences in the sample specify the same CDR3. The gene calls are TRBV4-1 and TRBJ2-1; 10 bases agree with TRBD2. The germline V gene encodes CDR1 MGHRA and CDR2 YSYEKL. The CDR3 spans 15 residues. The J segment lost 4 bases and the V segment lost 2 bases, leaving 2 bases of the junction unmatched. CDR3: CASSQSGRAYNEQFF. The CDR3 nucleotides read TGCGCCAGCAGCCAAAGCGGGAGGGCTTACAATGAGCAGTTCTTC.

This clone was seen more than once but under ten times. The V gene is TRBV5-6, the J gene TRBJ1-5; a weak D match, TRBD1 (5 bases). This CDR3 has 15 residues. Per the germline V gene, CDR1 is SGHDT and CDR2 is YYEEEE. Trimming cost V 6 bases and J 2 bases, with 15 bases left between them. The CDR3 here is CASTWRGGGNQPQHF. The CDR3 DNA sequence: TGTGCCAGCACCTGGAGGGGAGGGGGCAATCAGCCCCAGCATTTT.

J is TRBJ2-1 and V is TRBV28; 8 nucleotides align to TRBD1. CDR3 length equals 16 residues. With 6 bases clipped from V and 6 bases from J, the junction kept 13 bases outside the gene matches. In germline, CDR1 is MDHEN, CDR2 SYDVKM. The CDR3 region is CASSKTRRGLGNEQFF. In nucleotides, the CDR3 is TGTGCCAGCAGCAAAACTCGCAGGGGGCTAGGCAATGAGCAGTTCTTC.

This rearrangement joins TRBV18 to TRBJ2-1; perhaps TRBD2 as D (5 bases). This CDR3 has 17 residues. Germline V CDR1 and CDR2: KGHSH, LQKENI. Trimming took 3 bases from V and 0 from J, leaving 15 bases between them. This chain's CDR3 is CASSPTFYGSSYNEQFF. The CDR3 DNA follows: TGTGCCAGCTCACCGACCTTCTATGGGAGCTCCTACAATGAGCAGTTCTTC.

The CDR3 loop reads CASSLSISAKNIQYF. CDR3 DNA sequence: TGTGCCAGCAGCTTGTCAATATCGGCCAAAAACATTCAGTACTTC. The rearrangement links TRBV11-2 to TRBJ2-4, with D unresolved. The CDR3 extends over 15 amino acids. V lost 3 bases to trimming and J lost 1 base, with 10 bases between them. CDR1 and CDR2 from the germline V gene are SGHAT and FQNNGV.

The J gene is TRBJ2-3, the V gene TRBV9; 7 positions agree with TRBD2. V gave up 5 bases and J gave up 0 bases; unmatched junction bases: 6. CDR1 is SGDLS and CDR2 is YYNGEE in the germline V gene. CDR3 length: 15 amino acids. CDR3 sequence: CASSTSASSTDTQYF. CDR3 DNA sequence: TGTGCCAGCAGTACTAGCGCATCTAGCACAGATACGCAGTATTTT.

Note on this clone: The identical CDR3 is also encoded by other nucleotide sequences in the sample. The V and J genes are TRBV27 and TRBJ1-2, with 8 bases identical to TRBD1. The CDR3 runs to 13 residues. Looked up from germline, CDR1 is MNHEY and CDR2 is SMNVEV (reference sequence). V shed 3 bases, J shed 7 bases, and the junction held 4 bases outside the gene matches. The CDR3 DNA reads TGTGCCAGCAGTTTGGCAGGGGGCAGTGGCTACACCTTC. Encoded protein: CASSLAGGSGYTF.

V usage is TRBV6-5 and J usage is TRBJ2-7; 8 bases agree with TRBD1. This CDR3 contains 14 residues. With V trimmed by 5 bases and J by 5 bases, 8 bases remained unmatched. The germline V gene encodes CDR1 MNHEY and CDR2 SVGAGI. In DNA, the CDR3 is TGTGCCAGCAGTGTACTGACAGGGGTCGACGAGCAGTACTTC. This gives the protein CASSVLTGVDEQYF.

This chain links TRBV25-1 with TRBJ2-3, with D perhaps matching TRBD2 (5 bases). Deletions cut 6 bases from V and 6 bases from J, with 10 bases between. In germline, CDR1 is MGHDK, CDR2 SYGVNS. The CDR3 is made up of 12 amino acids. The CDR3 protein is CASRERGDTQYF. The CDR3 DNA is TGTGCCAGCAGGGAACGCGGGGATACGCAGTATTTT.

With respect to this clone: In the same sample, other DNA sequences code for this CDR3. V is TRBV19 and J is TRBJ2-7; the match to TRBD1 covers 7 bases. The V and J ends lost 3 bases and 2 bases, in that order; junction bases with no gene match: 4. The CDR3 spans 14 residues. CDR1 LNHDA and CDR2 SQIVND come from the germline V gene (reference sequence). The CDR3 nucleotides are TGTGCCAGTAGTATTCGACAGGGAACCTACGAGCAGTACTTC. Translated: CASSIRQGTYEQYF.

As to this clone: The sample has other DNA sequences that encode this CDR3 too. V and J are TRBV28 and TRBJ2-7, with D perhaps matching TRBD1 (5 bases). With 4 bases removed from V and 6 bases from J, the gap between germline ends came to 7 bases. CDR3 size: 11 residues. The germline V gene encodes CDR1 MDHEN and CDR2 SYDVKM. The CDR3, as DNA: TGTGCCAGCAGTTGGGGCCTCGAGCAGTACTTC. The encoded protein is CASSWGLEQYF.

The V and J genes are TRBV6-1 and TRBJ2-7, with TRBD1 identical over 7 bases. Trimming at V came to 8 bases and at J to 0 bases, leaving 10 bases not matched to a gene. The germline CDR1 and CDR2 sequences are MNHNS and SASEGT. The length of the CDR3 is 15 residues. Written as DNA, the CDR3 is TGTGCCAGCTACCCGCTGGGACAGAACTCCTACGAGCAGTACTTC. Residues: CASYPLGQNSYEQYF.

This chain links TRBV7-9 with TRBJ2-1; 11 bases are shared with TRBD2. In germline, CDR1 is SEHNR, CDR2 FQNEAQ (reference sequence). J was trimmed by 8 bases and V by 0 bases; bases with no gene match: 15. CDR3 length: 19 residues. For the CDR3, the DNA is TGTGCCAGCAGCTTAGCTCCACTAGCGGGAGTGCGGTTACGTGATGAGCAGTTCTTC. Its translation is CASSLAPLAGVRLRDEQFF. Together with reference TRBV7-9 and TRBJ2-1, the CDR3 gives the full variable domain: DTGVSQNPRHKITKRGQNVTFRCDPISEHNRLYWYRQTLGQGPEFLTYFQNEAQLEKSRLLSDRFSAERPKGSFSTLEIQRTEQGDSAMYLCASSLAPLAGVRLRDEQFFGPGTRLTVL.

The chain recombines TRBV27 with TRBJ1-5, with a tentative D call TRBD1 (5 bases). The CDR3 extends over 16 amino acids. Germline values: CDR1 MNHEY, CDR2 SMNVEV (reference sequence). V gave up 0 bases and J gave up 5 bases, with 14 bases separating them. CDR3 DNA sequence: TGTGCCAGCAGTTTATCGGTGGGGGAAAAGGATCAGCCCCAGCATTTT. This translates into CASSLSVGEKDQPQHF.

The genes are TRBV6-1 and TRBJ2-7; 10 nucleotides line up with TRBD2. The germline V gene has CDR1 MNHNS and CDR2 SASEGT. V shed 3 bases and J 7 bases; nucleotides not matched to a gene: 12. The CDR3 has 16 residues. CDR3 nucleotide sequence: TGTGCCAGCAGTGACCTAGCGGGAGTGCTCGAGGATGAGCAGTACTTC. It encodes CASSDLAGVLEDEQYF.

The gene calls are TRBV28 and TRBJ2-7; D is uncertain. The CDR3 is made up of 13 amino acids. CDR1 and CDR2 (germline): MDHEN, SYDVKM. V was pared by 5 bases and J by 3 bases, with 11 bases between. This CDR3 reads CASSTHLHYEQYF. Written as DNA, the CDR3 is TGTGCCAGCAGTACTCACCTACACTACGAGCAGTACTTC.

The chain's CDR3 is CASRGDEQFF. The CDR3 DNA reads as TGTGCCAGTCGGGGGGACGAGCAGTTCTTC. The rearrangement joins TRBV11-2 to TRBJ2-1, with 7 bases that match TRBD2. Germline CDR1 and CDR2: SGHAT and FQNNGV. This CDR3 comprises 10 residues. V was clipped by 9 bases and J by 10 bases; unmatched bases: 3. The full variable domain, completed using reference TRBV11-2 and TRBJ2-1, is EAGVAQSPRYKIIEKRQSVAFWCNPISGHATLYWYQQILGQGPKLLIQFQNNGVVDDSQLPKDRFSAERLKGVDSTLKIQPAKLEDSAVYLCASRGDEQFFGPGTRLTVL.

V usage is TRBV7-9 and J usage is TRBJ1-1; D not resolved. The germline V and J ends were trimmed by 3 bases and 1 base, with 9 bases remaining between them. The V gene's germline CDR1 is SEHNR and CDR2 FQNEAQ (reference sequence). CDR3 length: 14 amino acids. The CDR3 coding sequence is TGTGCCAGCAGCTTGAGGGTCGGGAACACTGAAGCTTTCTTT. It codes for CASSLRVGNTEAFF.

The V call is TRBV28, the J call TRBJ2-7; D possibly corresponds to TRBD1 (6 bases). The CDR3 extends over 13 amino acids. The V gene lost 3 bases and the J gene lost 4 bases, with 10 bases spanning the gap. Germline V lookup: CDR1 MDHEN, CDR2 SYDVKM. The CDR3 DNA sequence: TGTGCCAGCAGTTTTTCAGGGGATTACGAGCAGTACTTC. It codes for CASSFSGDYEQYF.